This TCR beta chain was observed in a study of T cell repertoires and leukemia-associated antigens (dated by TCRdb to about 2019). Regarding the research as a whole: Each sample yielded about 5.1 to 6.6 million read pairs and roughly 3.3 to 5.0 million effective reads, about 16 million effective reads overall. In vitro peptide stimulation of healthy T cells was used with the aim of identifying the antigen recognized by a TCR Vbeta21 clone previously found in CML patients.

The investigation overall reported the following: The antigen specificity and function of the expanded clones were not directly tested and needed further investigation. Numbers of Vbeta genes (around 60), Jbeta genes (about 14), VDJ rearrangements and unique CDR3s did not differ significantly among the four groups.

Its CDR3 holds 17 amino acids, cysteine through phenylalanine. Only the CDR3 portion is preserved as DNA: 51 bases, with reading frame beginning at the first base. CDR1 KGHSH and CDR2 LQKENI are derived from the germline V gene. Total RNA was extracted from the cultured T cells using TRIzol reagent. TCRbeta libraries were amplified from RNA by 5' rapid amplification of cDNA ends (5'RACE). Before sequencing, Qubit, an Agilent instrument, and quantitative PCR were used to check library concentration and integrity. Qualified libraries were sequenced on Illumina HiSeq or MiSeq by a commercial service provider. Concerning the study's data processing: MiXCR version 1.8.2 was used to identify TCR sequences in each sample. For a clone to be considered qualified, a CDR3 longer than four amino acids, an in-frame nucleotide length, and the absence of a stop codon were required. An effective read was defined as a read containing the complete CDR3 structure. Expanded clones were validated by RT-PCR with 24 Vbeta primers, GeneScan spectratyping, and Sanger sequencing. TCRdb handled the public reads itself, with Q25 trimming in fastp and clone calling in MiXCR, and kept productive beta chains. CDR3 protein sequences are deduplicated, and each keeps its most common genes and DNA. The V and J calls shown here were made by TCRdb, not taken from the authors' results. The sample profile shows 9,000 to 15,000 distinct CDR3 sequences; about two fifths of them were found once. The ten largest clones add up to 25% to 35% of the sample.

As a first step, the CD3+ T cells were left to rest overnight in RPMI 1640 lacking fetal bovine serum, at 2.5 million cells/mL. MACS immunomagnetic beads were used according to the manufacturer's instructions to isolate CD3+ T cells from PBMCs. Comment on this clonotype: What this receptor recognizes is not known. One end of the junction fails to match germline, which may point to a read error.

This receptor was taken from a female donor in good health. The sequence links TRBV18 to TRBJ1-1; a confident D gene designation cannot be given. The sequenced sample was CD3+ T cells sorted from blood and cultured. The CDR3 region has the sequence CASSPQPPGHRNTEASF. The DNA reads TGTGCCAGCTCACCCCAACCCCCGGGCCATCGTAATACTGAAGCTTCCTTT.